This T cell receptor (beta chain) was captured in a study of blood T cell repertoires in COVID-19. At the level of the study: Sites across the United States, Italy and Spain contributed samples from acute and convalescent COVID-19. The analysed material was cDNA or gDNA that came from T cells, B-cell-depleted T cells, or PBMCs.

Everyone who took part was about 18 to 90 years old, and they came from 24 US areas. The V gene's germline CDR1 is LGHDT and CDR2 YNNKEL (reference sequence). The V end lost 3 bases, the J end lost 5 bases, and 10 bases lay between the germline ends. CDR3 length: 13 amino acids. The protocol was immunoSEQ multiplex PCR, while the TCRdb copy is restricted to in-frame clones and leaves out a portion. The data contain about 300,000 clones, over 75% of them singletons. The V call is TRBV3-1 (or the pseudogene TRBV3-2), the J call TRBJ2-5; D unclear. The sample consisted of PBMCs or T cells enriched from blood (not recorded which). This TCR was recovered from a man aged 25 to 45 who had recovered from COVID-19. The CDR3 sequence: CASSQQYLETQYF. The CDR3 bases are TGTGCCAGCAGCCAGCAGTACCTGGAGACCCAGTACTTC.